A selection of T cell receptor beta chains follows, all from one sample in a study of blood T cell repertoires in COVID-19. TCRdb's copy holds only in-frame clones and misses some; the assay was immunoSEQ multiplex PCR. There are over 300,000 clones in the sample; around nine tenths occur only once, and about 9.5% lies in the top ten. The sequencing input was PBMCs or T cells enriched from blood (not recorded which). The receptors come from a woman in her thirties or forties who had recovered from COVID-19. CDR3s include the opening cysteine and the closing phenylalanine or tryptophan. Each record gives: clone size, J gene, D gene, V gene, CDR3 DNA, CDR3 protein. D genes are given only for firm matches. Only some rows state a clone size, as once, few, many or a class for expanded clones.

abundance: .; j_gene: TRBJ1-6; d_gene: .; v_gene: TRBV7-2; CDR3nt: TGTGCCAGCAGCTTAGACAGGGTTGGATCACCCCTCCACTTT; CDR3aa: CASSLDRVGSPLHF
abundance: .; j_gene: TRBJ1-3; d_gene: TRBD1; v_gene: TRBV7-2; CDR3nt: TGTGCCAGCAGCTTAACCCGGGACAGTGGAAACACCATATATTTT; CDR3aa: CASSLTRDSGNTIYF
abundance: .; j_gene: TRBJ1-4; d_gene: TRBD1; v_gene: TRBV28; CDR3nt: TGTGCCAGCACCCGGGACAGGGCTAATGAAAAACTGTTTTTT; CDR3aa: CASTRDRANEKLFF
abundance: .; j_gene: TRBJ2-7; d_gene: TRBD1; v_gene: TRBV11-3; CDR3nt: TGTGCCAGCAGCTTATGGGGAGACAGGGAGAGCTCCTACGAGCAGTACTTC; CDR3aa: CASSLWGDRESSYEQYF
abundance: .; j_gene: TRBJ2-7; d_gene: TRBD2; v_gene: TRBV28; CDR3nt: TGTGCCAGCAGTTTAGTGACCCCGACTAGCGGGAACGAGCAGTACTTC; CDR3aa: CASSLVTPTSGNEQYF
abundance: .; j_gene: TRBJ1-2; d_gene: .; v_gene: TRBV23-1; CDR3nt: TGCGCCAGCAGTCAATCTTCCAGGGCCAACTATGGCTACACCTTC; CDR3aa: CASSQSSRANYGYTF
abundance: .; j_gene: TRBJ2-1; d_gene: TRBD2; v_gene: TRBV3-1/TRBV3-2; CDR3nt: TGTGCCAGCAGCCTGACTAGCGGAACCTACAATGAGCAGTTCTTC; CDR3aa: CASSLTSGTYNEQFF
abundance: .; j_gene: TRBJ2-7; d_gene: TRBD1; v_gene: TRBV4-1; CDR3nt: TGCGCCAGCAGCCAAGATGCCCGAGGGACAGGACACTACGAGCAGTACTTC; CDR3aa: CASSQDARGTGHYEQYF
abundance: .; j_gene: TRBJ2-5; d_gene: TRBD1; v_gene: TRBV20-1; CDR3nt: TGCAGTGCTAGTCCCGGGACAGCGATAAAAGAGACCCAGTACTTC; CDR3aa: CSASPGTAIKETQYF
abundance: .; j_gene: TRBJ1-5; d_gene: .; v_gene: TRBV3-1/TRBV3-2; CDR3nt: TGTGCCAGCAGCCATCAGGCCGGGGAACCCCAGCATTTT; CDR3aa: CASSHQAGEPQHF
abundance: .; j_gene: TRBJ1-2; d_gene: .; v_gene: TRBV28; CDR3nt: TGTGCCAGCCGTCAGCAGGGTGAGAACTATGGCTACACCTTC; CDR3aa: CASRQQGENYGYTF
abundance: .; j_gene: TRBJ2-4; d_gene: .; v_gene: TRBV2; CDR3nt: TGTGCCAGCAGTGACCGGGCGGGAAATATCAAAAACATTCAGTACTTC; CDR3aa: CASSDRAGNIKNIQYF
abundance: .; j_gene: TRBJ1-4; d_gene: .; v_gene: TRBV15; CDR3nt: TGTGCCACCAGCAGAGCAGGGGCTGATGAAAAACTGTTTTTT; CDR3aa: CATSRAGADEKLFF
abundance: once; j_gene: TRBJ2-3; d_gene: .; v_gene: TRBV2; CDR3nt: TGTGCCAGCAGCGCAGCAGGGTACTCTACAGATACGCAGTATTTT; CDR3aa: CASSAAGYSTDTQYF
abundance: .; j_gene: TRBJ1-1; d_gene: .; v_gene: TRBV7-2; CDR3nt: TGTGCCAGCAGCTTAGCGAGGACACAGACGAACACTGAAGCTTTCTTT; CDR3aa: CASSLARTQTNTEAFF
abundance: .; j_gene: TRBJ2-2; d_gene: .; v_gene: TRBV4-2; CDR3nt: TGTGCCAGCAGCCAAGAAAGAATCGGGCGGGCGAACACCGGGGAGCTGTTTTTT; CDR3aa: CASSQERIGRANTGELFF
abundance: .; j_gene: TRBJ1-6; d_gene: .; v_gene: TRBV10-3; CDR3nt: TGTGCCATCAGAGACGGACAGACGAATTCACCCCTCCACTTT; CDR3aa: CAIRDGQTNSPLHF
abundance: .; j_gene: TRBJ2-1; d_gene: TRBD1; v_gene: TRBV4-3; CDR3nt: TGCGCCAGCAGCCAGAACCCGGGACAGGGTTTCCCGGTGGGGTACAATGAGCAGTTCTTC; CDR3aa: CASSQNPGQGFPVGYNEQFF
abundance: .; j_gene: TRBJ2-1; d_gene: .; v_gene: TRBV5-1; CDR3nt: TGCGCCAGCAGCTTGGAGTCTATTTCCTACAATGAGCAGTTCTTC; CDR3aa: CASSLESISYNEQFF
abundance: .; j_gene: TRBJ2-5; d_gene: .; v_gene: TRBV7-9; CDR3nt: TGTGCCAGCAGCTACCGGACGGACACCAAGGAGACCCAGTACTTC; CDR3aa: CASSYRTDTKETQYF
abundance: .; j_gene: TRBJ2-7; d_gene: TRBD2; v_gene: TRBV27; CDR3nt: TGTGCCAGCAGTCCTAGCGGAGCCTACGAGCAGTACTTC; CDR3aa: CASSPSGAYEQYF
abundance: .; j_gene: TRBJ2-1; d_gene: .; v_gene: TRBV11-3; CDR3nt: TGTGCCAGCAGCCAAAATCCCAGGGAGCAGTTCTTC; CDR3aa: CASSQNPREQFF
abundance: .; j_gene: TRBJ2-3; d_gene: TRBD2; v_gene: TRBV9; CDR3nt: TGTGCCAGCAGCCCCGAGGATAGCGGGGGGGCTAGCACAGATACGCAGTATTTT; CDR3aa: CASSPEDSGGASTDTQYF
abundance: .; j_gene: TRBJ2-5; d_gene: TRBD1; v_gene: TRBV28; CDR3nt: TGTGCCAGCAGTTCGGGACAGTCACAAGAGACCCAGTACTTC; CDR3aa: CASSSGQSQETQYF
abundance: .; j_gene: TRBJ2-5; d_gene: TRBD2; v_gene: TRBV10-2; CDR3nt: TGCGCCAGCAGTGATGGCGGGAGGGCTCGGGGGCAAGAGACCCAGTACTTC; CDR3aa: CASSDGGRARGQETQYF
abundance: .; j_gene: TRBJ2-5; d_gene: .; v_gene: TRBV29-1; CDR3nt: TGCAGCGTTGATAAAGCGGAAGAGACCCAGTACTTC; CDR3aa: CSVDKAEETQYF
abundance: .; j_gene: TRBJ2-3; d_gene: .; v_gene: TRBV2; CDR3nt: TGTGCCAGCAGGGCCTGGGCAGGGGCTTTCACAGATACGCAGTATTTT; CDR3aa: CASRAWAGAFTDTQYF
abundance: few; j_gene: TRBJ2-2; d_gene: .; v_gene: TRBV7-3; CDR3nt: TGTGCCAGCAGCTTCTCCGCCGGGGAGCTGTTTTTT; CDR3aa: CASSFSAGELFF
abundance: few; j_gene: TRBJ1-5; d_gene: .; v_gene: TRBV7-2; CDR3nt: TGTGCCAGCAGCTTAGACGGGGTTCAGCCCCAGCATTTT; CDR3aa: CASSLDGVQPQHF
abundance: .; j_gene: TRBJ2-3; d_gene: TRBD1; v_gene: TRBV25-1; CDR3nt: TGTGCCAGCAGTGACGGGGGGACAGGGAAGACAGATACGCAGTATTTT; CDR3aa: CASSDGGTGKTDTQYF
abundance: .; j_gene: TRBJ1-1; d_gene: .; v_gene: TRBV3-1/TRBV3-2; CDR3nt: TGTGCCAGCAGCCTAGGGGAAGGCACTGAAGCTTTCTTT; CDR3aa: CASSLGEGTEAFF
abundance: .; j_gene: TRBJ2-7; d_gene: .; v_gene: TRBV5-4; CDR3nt: TGTGCCAGCAGCTCATCTTCACACTACGAGCAGTACTTC; CDR3aa: CASSSSSHYEQYF
abundance: .; j_gene: TRBJ1-1; d_gene: TRBD1; v_gene: TRBV7-9; CDR3nt: TGTGCCAGCAGCTCCTTGACAGGGGGCATGAACACTGAAGCTTTCTTT; CDR3aa: CASSSLTGGMNTEAFF
abundance: .; j_gene: TRBJ2-7; d_gene: .; v_gene: TRBV3-1/TRBV3-2; CDR3nt: TGTGCCAGCAGCCAAGAGATCGGGAGCCTCTACGAGCAGTACTTC; CDR3aa: CASSQEIGSLYEQYF
abundance: .; j_gene: TRBJ1-3; d_gene: .; v_gene: TRBV30; CDR3nt: TGTGCCTGGAGTGTCGGGAGCCGCTCTGGAAACACCATATATTTT; CDR3aa: CAWSVGSRSGNTIYF
abundance: .; j_gene: TRBJ1-5; d_gene: TRBD1; v_gene: TRBV10-3; CDR3nt: TGTGCCATCAGTGAGTCAGGGACAGCTTCCAATCAGCCCCAGCATTTT; CDR3aa: CAISESGTASNQPQHF